What follows are 30 T cell receptor beta chains derived from one specimen sequenced in a study of T cells in Graves' hyperthyroidism and ophthalmopathy. Amplification of TCR beta CDR3 regions was performed using RNA transcripts as template. The HTBI set primed first-round TCR CDR3 RT-PCR. TCRdb ran MiXCR on the multiplex PCR reads and lists one entry per CDR3 protein. This table holds around 300,000 distinct CDR3 sequences, roughly 13% found once. The sequencing input was blood. The receptors originated from a woman in her thirties or forties with Graves' hyperthyroidism.

This clonotype has ten or more counts. The rearrangement links TRBV15 to TRBJ2-1; 7 bases are a match to TRBD1. The CDR3 has 16 amino acids. Trimming removed 0 bases from V and 9 bases from J; junction bases left unmatched: 11. Germline V CDR1 and CDR2: LNHNV, YYDKDF (reference sequence). The chain's CDR3 is CATSRDRGTGAGEQFF. Written as DNA, the CDR3 is TGTGCCACCAGCAGAGATCGGGGAACAGGGGCGGGTGAGCAGTTCTTC.

The table lists this clonotype with many counts. The chain carries TRBV19 and TRBJ1-2, with 7 bases matching TRBD1. Per the germline V gene, CDR1 is LNHDA and CDR2 is SQIVND (reference sequence). The CDR3 has 15 residues. V was pared by 1 base and J by 6 bases, with 8 bases of the junction left unmatched. The CDR3 DNA is TGTGCCAGTAGTATAGGCACGACAGGGAGGAATGGCTACACCTTC. Translating it yields CASSIGTTGRNGYTF.

The table lists this clonotype with many counts. The chain recombines TRBV18 with TRBJ2-7, with D perhaps TRBD2 (6 bases). The CDR3 runs to 12 residues. With 3 bases removed from V and 5 bases from J, the gap between germline ends came to 8 bases. CDR1 and CDR2 from the germline V gene are KGHSH and LQKENI. The CDR3 protein is CASSPGGNEQYF. CDR3 coding DNA: TGTGCCAGCTCACCTGGGGGGAACGAGCAGTACTTC.

Regarding this clonotype: The junction departs from the called germline gene at one end, perhaps through a read error. This chain connects TRBV19 to TRBJ1-1; D is ambiguous. The CDR3 loop spans 18 amino acids. The germline gives CDR1 LNHDA, CDR2 SQIVND (reference sequence). CDR3 loop: CASSIVLSVTPENTEAFF. CDR3 DNA sequence: TGTGCCAGTAGTATTGTCCTTTCGGTGACACCTGAGAACACTGAAGCCTTCTTT.

V gene TRBV20-1 combines with J gene TRBJ2-3; TRBD1 is a possible D gene (5 bases). CDR1 is DFQATT and CDR2 is SNEGSKA in the germline V gene (reference sequence). The V and J ends lost 6 bases and 2 bases respectively, with 12 bases between them. The CDR3 length is 13 residues. CDR3 nucleotide sequence: TGCAGTGCCCAGGGAACCAACACAGATACGCAGTATTTT. Translated, it gives CSAQGTNTDTQYF.

The chain combines TRBV7-8 with TRBJ2-1; the D gene is possibly TRBD2 (7 bases). V was clipped by 8 bases and J by 9 bases, with 26 bases between them. CDR1 is SGHVS, CDR2 FQNEAQ, per germline. This CDR3 is built from 16 residues. The CDR3 protein is CASGGGGASLNSEQFF. The CDR3 nucleotides read TGTGCCAGCGGCGGTGGGGGGGCATCCCTCAATAGTGAGCAGTTCTTC.

In its sample, this clonotype was seen a few times. J is TRBJ2-3 and V is TRBV18; 8 nucleotides line up with TRBD2. Trimming cost V 3 bases and J 1 base; bases outside gene matches: 3. Germline V gene lookup returns CDR1 KGHSH and CDR2 LQKENI. The CDR3 has 15 amino acids. Here the CDR3 DNA reads TGTGCCAGCTCACCGGTCGGGAGGGGCACAGATACGCAGTATTTT. This encodes CASSPVGRGTDTQYF.

This clonotype has a count of ten or more. The chain carries TRBV2 and TRBJ2-7; tentatively, D is TRBD2 (6 bases). The length of the CDR3 is 12 residues. Trimming took off 3 bases at V and 5 bases at J, with 8 bases between the two ends. CDR1 and CDR2 from the germline V gene are SNHLY and FYNNEI. The CDR3 loop reads CASSEEGHEQYF. The CDR3 DNA is TGTGCCAGCAGTGAGGAGGGCCACGAGCAGTACTTC.

This clonotype showed up just a few times. The CDR3 loop is CASSIGNTDNEQFF. In nucleotides, the CDR3 is TGTGCCAGTAGTATAGGGAACACCGACAATGAGCAGTTCTTC. The chain uses TRBV19 and TRBJ2-1; D uncertain. CDR1 LNHDA and CDR2 SQIVND come from the germline V gene (reference sequence). The ends were cut back, 1 base at V and 5 bases at J, with 9 bases in the middle. This CDR3 spans 14 amino acids.

The V call is TRBV15, the J call TRBJ1-1, with D possibly TRBD1 on 5 matching bases. Trimming stripped 0 bases from V and 7 bases from J, with 18 bases between. Germline CDR1 is LNHNV and CDR2 is YYDKDF (reference sequence). The length of the CDR3 is 16 residues. CDR3 residues: CATSRDLAGLGNEAFF. CDR3 coding DNA: TGTGCCACCAGCAGAGATCTCGCAGGGCTAGGGAATGAAGCTTTCTTT. The variable domain in full, completed from reference TRBV15 and TRBJ1-1, reads DAMVIQNPRYQVTQFGKPVTLSCSQTLNHNVMYWYQQKSSQAPKLLFHYYDKDFNNEADTPDNFQSRRPNTSFCFLDIRSPGLGDTAMYLCATSRDLAGLGNEAFFGQGTRLTVV.

The chain has TRBV24-1 and TRBJ2-2; D call uncertain. Germline V gene sequence: CDR1 KGHDR, CDR2 SFDVKD. This CDR3 is 13 amino acids long. The ends were cut back, 2 bases at V and 5 bases at J, with 5 bases in the middle. In DNA, the CDR3 is TGTGCCACCAGTGATTGGTTAACCGGGGAGCTGTTTTTT. Protein sequence: CATSDWLTGELFF.

Ten or more counts support this clonotype. V gene TRBV2 combines with J gene TRBJ2-5; 7 bases match TRBD2. The CDR3 loop spans 15 amino acids. J gave up 5 bases and V 5 bases, and 11 bases lay outside the gene matches. Germline V lookup: CDR1 SNHLY, CDR2 FYNNEI. This CDR3 reads CASSTQRELGETQYF. DNA of the CDR3: TGTGCCAGCAGTACCCAGCGGGAACTGGGGGAGACCCAGTACTTC.

This clonotype has a count of ten or more. The chain links TRBV6-1 to TRBJ2-1; TRBD2 matches at 9 bases. The CDR3 runs to 15 residues. With 6 bases clipped from V and 4 bases from J, the junction kept 7 bases outside the gene matches. Germline V lookup: CDR1 MNHNS, CDR2 SASEGT. The CDR3 sequence: CASRVPGLAYNEQFF. CDR3 bases: TGTGCCAGCAGAGTGCCGGGACTAGCTTACAATGAGCAGTTCTTC.

Concerning this clonotype itself: This sequence may be a read error, since a much larger clone differs from it by one base. V is TRBV5-1 and J is TRBJ2-2, with D possibly matching TRBD1 (5 bases). The CDR3 totals 14 residues. Germline CDR1 and CDR2: SGHRS and YFSETQ. V gave up 0 bases and J gave up 4 bases, with 7 bases separating them. As DNA, the CDR3 is TGCGCCAGCAGCTTGGGACAGACCACCGGGGAGCTGTTTTTT. Its protein product is CASSLGQTTGELFF.

This chain links TRBV11-3 with TRBJ2-1; 9 nucleotides align to TRBD2. J gave up 5 bases and V 5 bases, and 10 bases lay outside the gene matches. CDR3 size: 16 residues. Germline CDR1 is SGHNT and CDR2 is YENEEA. CDR3 sequence reads: CASSPPGLARNNEQFF. The CDR3 DNA follows: TGTGCCAGCAGCCCCCCGGGACTAGCCAGAAACAATGAGCAGTTCTTC. The full variable domain, in which reference TRBV11-3 and TRBJ2-1 provide the parts outside the CDR3, is EAGVVQSPRYKIIEKKQPVAFWCNPISGHNTLYWYLQNLGQGPELLIRYENEEAVDDSQLPKDRFSAERLKGVDSTLKIQPAELGDSAVYLCASSPPGLARNNEQFFGPGTRLTVL.

This clonotype showed up many times. The V call is TRBV10-3, the J call TRBJ1-5; 9 bases align to TRBD1. Unmatched junction bases numbered 3, after V lost 2 bases and J lost 4 bases. The germline CDR1 and CDR2 sequences are ENHRY and SYGVKD. The CDR3 covers 15 residues. CDR3 amino acids: CAISEAGTGNQPQHF. CDR3 bases: TGTGCCATCAGTGAGGCCGGGACAGGGAATCAGCCCCAGCATTTT.

This clonotype has ten or more counts. The chain employs TRBV2 and TRBJ1-2, with 11 positions matching TRBD1. Germline values: CDR1 SNHLY, CDR2 FYNNEI. The CDR3 has 15 residues. The V and J ends lost 6 bases and 8 bases, in that order; junction bases with no gene match: 11. CDR3 in amino acids: CASSPGQGAGIGYTF. The CDR3, as DNA: TGTGCCAGCAGCCCCGGACAGGGGGCGGGTATAGGCTACACCTTC.

In its sample, this clonotype was seen many times. The gene calls are TRBV20-1 and TRBJ2-7; tentative D call: TRBD2 (6 bases). With 3 bases removed from V and 3 bases from J, the gap between germline ends came to 18 bases. The CDR3 runs to 15 residues. From germline, CDR1 is DFQATT and CDR2 SNEGSKA (reference sequence). CDR3 residues: CSASMGLRTYYEQYF. The DNA for the CDR3 is TGCAGTGCTAGTATGGGACTTCGAACCTACTACGAGCAGTACTTC.

This clonotype was picked up many times. J is TRBJ2-1 and V is TRBV7-9; 11 nucleotides align to TRBD2. CDR1 SEHNR and CDR2 FQNEAQ come from the germline V gene (reference sequence). CDR3 length: 17 residues. The V gene end was trimmed by 2 bases and the J gene end by 8 bases; junction bases not matched to a gene: 11. The CDR3 DNA reads as TGTGCCAGCAGCTTACCCCTTCTAGCGGGAGGAGGAGATGAGCAGTTCTTC. Translation: CASSLPLLAGGGDEQFF.

This clonotype was picked up many times. V is TRBV28 and J is TRBJ2-7; D remains ambiguous. The CDR3 is 14 amino acids. Germline loops: CDR1 MDHEN, CDR2 SYDVKM. V lost 5 bases and J lost 0, with 11 bases in between. The CDR3 reads CASSPRTISYEQYF. The CDR3, as DNA: TGTGCCAGCAGTCCAAGGACCATCTCCTACGAGCAGTACTTC. Supplemented by reference TRBV28 and TRBJ2-7, the full variable domain reads DVKVTQSSRYLVKRTGEKVFLECVQDMDHENMFWYRQDPGLGLRLIYFSYDVKMKEKGDIPEGYSVSREKKERFSLILESASTNQTSMYLCASSPRTISYEQYFGPGTRLTVT.

This clonotype was seen only a few times. This sequence joins TRBV27 and TRBJ2-5; D is perhaps TRBD1 (6 bases). V was cut by 6 bases and J by 6 bases, with 26 bases left in between. Germline CDR1 MNHEY, CDR2 SMNVEV (reference sequence). The CDR3 runs 17 residues. CDR3 nucleotides: TGTGCCAGCAGCCCCATGGGGGCAAGCGTACTAATGAAGACCCAGTACTTC. Translating it yields CASSPMGASVLMKTQYF.

The chain combines TRBV6-2 or TRBV6-3 with TRBJ2-5, with 7 bases identical to TRBD1. The CDR3 length is 15 residues. The germline CDR1 and CDR2 sequences are MNHEY and SVGEGT. Trimming took 5 bases from V and 6 from J; bases not matched to a gene: 12. The CDR3 is CASSRPGTVKKTQYF. The CDR3 DNA reads TGTGCCAGCAGTCGTCCCGGGACAGTGAAAAAGACCCAGTACTTC.

About this clonotype: A read error may explain this, as a much larger clone is one base away. The chain uses TRBV6-1 and TRBJ2-2; tentatively, D is TRBD1 (7 bases). The germline V gene has CDR1 MNHNS and CDR2 SASEGT. The V end was cut by 5 bases, the J end by 7 bases, with 11 bases between. The CDR3 is 13 residues long. CDR3 coding DNA: TGTGCCAGCAGTCCCCAGGGGGGCGGGGAGCTGTTTTTT. Encoded protein: CASSPQGGGELFF.

This clonotype has at least ten counts. This rearrangement joins TRBV7-8 to TRBJ1-2, with 7 bases identical to TRBD1. In germline, CDR1 is SGHVS, CDR2 FQNEAQ. The CDR3 contains 15 residues. V shed 5 bases, J shed 5 bases, and the junction held 11 bases outside the gene matches. The CDR3 sequence: CASSPREEGAYGYTF. CDR3 in DNA: TGTGCCAGCAGCCCTAGGGAGGAGGGGGCGTATGGCTACACCTTC.

Ten or more counts support this clonotype. The V gene is TRBV5-1, the J gene TRBJ2-2, with D possibly matching TRBD1 (6 bases). This CDR3 is 15 amino acids long. Trimming left V 0 bases short and J 0 bases short, with 6 bases between. Germline values: CDR1 SGHRS, CDR2 YFSETQ. CDR3 DNA sequence: TGCGCCAGCAGCTTGGACAGGGCGAACACCGGGGAGCTGTTTTTT. Protein product: CASSLDRANTGELFF.

This clonotype was detected ten times or more. The chain joins TRBV7-9 to TRBJ1-1, with D possibly matching TRBD1 (5 bases). V lost 5 bases, J lost 1 base, and 14 bases lay in between. Per germline, CDR1 SEHNR and CDR2 FQNEAQ (reference sequence). The CDR3 sequence is 15 residues long. The CDR3 reads CASSASGQGNTEAFF. In nucleotides, the CDR3 is TGTGCCAGCAGCGCATCGGGGCAAGGGAACACTGAAGCTTTCTTT.

This clonotype came up many times. V and J are TRBV27 and TRBJ2-3; TRBD2 might be the D (5 bases). The ends were cut back, 6 bases at V and 1 base at J, with 14 bases in the middle. This CDR3 has 15 amino acids. Germline CDR1 is MNHEY and CDR2 is SMNVEV (reference sequence). The DNA of the CDR3 is TGTGCCAGCAGGCCCGAGGGAGTTGGCACAGATACGCAGTATTTT. Translation: CASRPEGVGTDTQYF.

This clonotype was seen many times. V is TRBV12-3 or TRBV12-4 and J is TRBJ1-2; the D is unclear. The CDR3 consists of 12 residues. Deletions cut 5 bases from V and 4 bases from J, with 8 bases between. The chain's CDR3 is CASSREGYGYTF. The CDR3 DNA reads as TGTGCCAGCAGTCGGGAGGGCTATGGCTACACCTTC.

In this sample, this clonotype turned up many times. The V and J genes are TRBV7-2 and TRBJ1-5; D not certain. V lost 0 bases and J 5 bases, leaving 11 bases between the germline ends. The CDR3 consists of 15 residues. The germline V gene encodes CDR1 SGHTA and CDR2 FQGNSA. CDR3 nucleotide sequence: TGTGCCAGCAGCTTAGCCTCAGCCTCGTATCAGCCCCAGCATTTT. Translation gives CASSLASASYQPQHF.

The table lists this clonotype with many counts. The genes are TRBV2 and TRBJ2-5; D is ambiguous. Trimming left V 6 bases short and J 1 base short, with 18 bases between. Germline CDR1 reads SNHLY; CDR2 reads FYNNEI. This CDR3 has 16 residues. CDR3 sequence: CASSAPNPHRQETQYF. The CDR3 DNA sequence: TGTGCCAGCAGCGCTCCGAACCCCCACCGCCAAGAGACCCAGTACTTC.